This T cell receptor (beta chain) was captured by sequencing in a study of T cells in Graves' hyperthyroidism and ophthalmopathy. It was roughly 10 ml of fresh peripheral blood that supplied the PBMCs. This clonotype has ten or more counts. Amplification of TCR beta CDR3 regions was performed using RNA transcripts as template. With the HTBI primer set, the TCR CDR3 went through a first round of RT-PCR. TCRdb reprocessed the multiplex PCR reads via MiXCR and lists one record per CDR3 protein. The sample shows about 640,000 distinct CDR3 sequences, about 20% of them seen only once. The CDR3 is made up of 14 amino acids. Germline-derived CDR1 and CDR2 are DFQATT and SNEGSKA (reference sequence). The V gene end was trimmed by 0 bases and the J gene end by 7 bases; junction bases not matched to a gene: 3.

The source of this sequence is a young man with Graves' ophthalmopathy. Sample: blood. The chain has TRBV20-1 and TRBJ2-1; TRBD2 matches 10 bases. The CDR3 loop reads CSARDLAGVNEQFF. For the CDR3, the DNA is TGCAGTGCTAGAGATCTAGCGGGAGTTAATGAGCAGTTCTTC.